This is a list of T cell receptor beta chains from one sample in a study of blood T cells in healthy people across ages. From the 5' RACE reads, TCRdb called clonotypes with MiXCR, one entry per CDR3 protein. The sample yields 750,000 to 850,000 distinct CDR3 sequences, around 25% seen once. The data also belong to a second study, concerning T cells of mothers and their children.

What was sequenced was blood. The receptors originated from a boy aged 5-17 years in good health. Both conserved end residues are part of each CDR3. D genes are given only for firm matches. Size is stated for part of the rows, as once, few or many counts, or as a class when the clone is expanded.

length,D,size,J,V,CDR3,DNA
15,TRBD1,-,TRBJ2-7,TRBV7-7,CASSLDDRGIYEQYF,TGTGCTAGCAGCTTAGACGACAGGGGCATCTACGAGCAGTACTTC
14,TRBD1,few,TRBJ2-7,TRBV7-9,CASSLTGAHDEQYF,TGTGCCAGCAGCTTAACAGGGGCGCATGACGAGCAGTACTTC
14,-,-,TRBJ2-7,TRBV19,CASSNPDVSYEQYF,TGTGCCAGTAGTAATCCGGACGTCTCCTACGAGCAGTACTTC
14,-,few,TRBJ2-2,TRBV2,CASRTTTHTGELFF,TGTGCCAGCAGAACGACTACCCACACCGGGGAGCTGTTTTTT
11,-,-,TRBJ2-1,TRBV19,CASSISLEQFF,TGTGCCAGTAGTATATCCCTTGAGCAGTTCTTC
14,-,-,TRBJ2-5,TRBV7-9,CASSLESFTETQYF,TGTGCCAGCAGCTTAGAATCGTTTACGGAGACCCAGTACTTC
16,-,few,TRBJ2-5,TRBV4-2,CASSPRTSVKKETQYF,TGTGCCAGCAGCCCTCGGACCAGCGTAAAAAAAGAGACCCAGTACTTC
15,-,-,TRBJ2-1,TRBV7-2,CASSSPTGYDNEQFF,TGTGCCAGCAGCTCTCCAACAGGGTACGACAATGAGCAGTTCTTC
14,TRBD2,many,TRBJ2-5,TRBV7-2,CASSLTSGGEDQYF,TGTGCCAGCAGCTTGACTAGCGGGGGGGAGGACCAGTACTTC
18,TRBD2,few,TRBJ2-1,TRBV11-2,CASSLGDRLAGALSEQFF,TGTGCCAGCAGCTTAGGCGACCGTTTAGCGGGAGCCCTCAGTGAGCAGTTCTTC
14,-,-,TRBJ2-5,TRBV24-1,CTTSDWLAGETQYF,TGTACCACCAGTGATTGGCTAGCCGGAGAGACCCAGTACTTC
13,-,few,TRBJ1-1,TRBV9,CASSPIGRTEAFF,TGTGCCAGCAGCCCGATCGGGAGGACTGAAGCTTTCTTT
13,-,few,TRBJ2-7,TRBV12-3/TRBV12-4,CVSSRQVSYEQYF,TGTGTCAGCAGCCGACAAGTCTCCTACGAGCAGTACTTC
11,-,few,TRBJ2-3,TRBV7-9,CASSLEPTQYF,TGTGCCAGCAGCCTAGAGCCTACGCAGTATTTT
13,-,-,TRBJ2-4,TRBV20-1,CSARPGHKNIQYF,TGCAGTGCTAGACCCGGGCACAAAAACATTCAGTACTTC
15,-,-,TRBJ2-7,TRBV20-1,CSARALKQVSYEQYF,TGCAGTGCTAGAGCGCTGAAGCAGGTTAGCTACGAGCAGTACTTC
13,TRBD1,few,TRBJ1-2,TRBV6-5,CASSYSRGTGYTF,TGTGCCAGCAGTTACTCCAGGGGGACTGGCTACACCTTC
13,-,-,TRBJ2-7,TRBV10-3,CAIQGGGFYEQYF,TGTGCCATCCAAGGGGGTGGGTTCTACGAGCAGTACTTC
14,-,few,TRBJ1-5,TRBV28,CASSLTGISQPQHF,TGTGCCAGCAGTTTAACAGGGATTAGTCAGCCCCAGCATTTT
14,-,-,TRBJ2-7,TRBV4-1,CASSQDVEFYEQYF,TGCGCCAGCAGCCAAGATGTGGAGTTCTACGAGCAGTACTTC
14,TRBD1,-,TRBJ2-4,TRBV10-3,CAIGDRGFQNIQYF,TGTGCCATCGGGGACAGGGGATTTCAAAACATTCAGTACTTC
14,TRBD1,-,TRBJ2-5,TRBV7-2,CASSTGTGTHDQYF,TGTGCCAGCAGCACCGGGACAGGGACCCACGACCAGTACTTC
15,-,-,TRBJ1-2,TRBV12-3/TRBV12-4,CASSPTKLNPYGYTF,TGTGCCAGCAGTCCGACAAAGTTAAACCCCTATGGCTACACCTTC
16,TRBD1,few,TRBJ1-1,TRBV15,CATSRISGQGDTEAFF,TGTGCCACCAGCAGGATCTCAGGGCAGGGGGACACTGAAGCTTTCTTT
15,-,few,TRBJ1-1,TRBV4-1,CASSQELRRITEAFF,TGCGCCAGCAGCCAAGAGTTGAGAAGAATCACTGAAGCTTTCTTT
14,-,-,TRBJ1-2,TRBV15,CATSSRIGTVGYTF,TGTGCCACCAGCAGCCGAATTGGGACGGTAGGGTACACCTTC
15,-,once,TRBJ2-7,TRBV4-3,CASSQGVGPPYEQYF,TGCGCCAGCAGCCAAGGGGTAGGTCCCCCCTACGAGCAGTACTTC
13,TRBD1,-,TRBJ1-2,TRBV27,CASSYRGEYGYTF,TGTGCCAGCAGCTACAGGGGGGAGTATGGCTACACCTTC
13,-,-,TRBJ2-1,TRBV12-3/TRBV12-4,CASRKVSHNEQFF,TGTGCCAGCAGGAAAGTGAGCCACAATGAGCAGTTCTTC
15,-,-,TRBJ2-7,TRBV14,CASSQVRTTSYEQYF,TGTGCCAGCAGCCAGGTTCGGACGACGAGCTACGAGCAGTACTTC
16,TRBD1,few,TRBJ2-7,TRBV7-9,CASSPPDGTGSYEQYF,TGTGCCAGCAGCCCCCCTGATGGGACAGGGTCCTACGAGCAGTACTTC
15,-,-,TRBJ2-3,TRBV15,CATSRPGLSTDTQYF,TGTGCCACCAGCAGACCGGGACTCAGCACAGATACGCAGTATTTT
13,-,-,TRBJ2-1,TRBV7-3,CASSSSEDNEQFF,TGTGCCAGCAGCTCTAGCGAAGACAATGAGCAGTTCTTC